The 22 T cell receptor beta chains below come from one sample, sequenced in a study of CD8 T cells in ankylosing spondylitis. TCRdb recomputed calls from the 5' RACE reads with MiXCR, one row per CDR3 protein. The data contain nearly 350,000 distinct CDR3 sequences, under 15% of them singletons. Sequencing used blood, either unsorted or a sorted T cell fraction (not recorded which). All receptors derive from a male donor with ankylosing spondylitis or in good health (not recorded which).

V is TRBV4-1 and J is TRBJ1-5; no firm D call. The CDR3 is 14 residues long. V was shortened by 2 bases and J by 4 bases, with 9 bases between the two germline ends. Germline V gives CDR1 MGHRA, CDR2 YSYEKL. The chain's CDR3 is CASSQLPGNQPQHF. CDR3 bases: TGCGCCAGCAGCCAATTACCGGGAAATCAGCCCCAGCATTTT.

Only a few counts were recorded for this clonotype. The chain has TRBV3-1 and TRBJ2-7; D is ambiguous. The germline CDR1 and CDR2 sequences are LGHDT and YNNKEL (reference sequence). Trimming shortened V by 2 bases and J by 5 bases, and 19 bases separated the two germline ends. The CDR3 totals 16 residues. The CDR3 DNA follows: TGTGCCAGCAGCCAACGAGGATCAATTAACAAGGACGAGCAGTACTTC. Its translation: CASSQRGSINKDEQYF.

The sample holds a few counts of this clonotype. The DNA for the CDR3 is TGTGCCAGCAGTTTTCTTACTAGCGGGAGGGGAGGAGATACGCAGTATTTT. It codes for CASSFLTSGRGGDTQYF. The rearrangement uses TRBV28 and TRBJ2-3; 13 positions match TRBD2. CDR3 length equals 17 residues. Germline CDR1 reads MDHEN; CDR2 reads SYDVKM. Trimming at V came to 3 bases and at J to 5 bases, leaving 8 bases not matched to a gene.

This clonotype was detected only a few times. This chain joins TRBV3-1 and TRBJ1-2, with D possibly being TRBD1 (6 bases). Per germline, CDR1 LGHDT and CDR2 YNNKEL (reference sequence). V was cut by 1 base and J by 4 bases, with 10 bases left in between. The CDR3 is made up of 14 amino acids. The CDR3 DNA reads TGTGCCAGCAGCCAAGGCAGGGGCAGCTATGGCTACACCTTC. Residues: CASSQGRGSYGYTF.

The chain uses TRBV20-1 and TRBJ2-2; tentatively, D is TRBD2 (6 bases). The germline V gene has CDR1 DFQATT and CDR2 SNEGSKA (reference sequence). Deletions cut 5 bases from V and 4 bases from J, with 11 bases between. The CDR3 has 13 residues. The CDR3 DNA follows: TGCAGTGCTCCCCTCGGGAGCACCGGGGAGCTGTTTTTT. As protein: CSAPLGSTGELFF.

This clonotype was observed a handful of times. The J gene is TRBJ2-3, the V gene TRBV19; TRBD1 or TRBD2 may be the D gene (5 bases each). Per germline, CDR1 LNHDA and CDR2 SQIVND (reference sequence). The CDR3 runs 13 residues. Trimming took off 10 bases at V and 3 bases at J, with 14 bases between the two ends. The CDR3 here is CATQGERTDTQYF. CDR3 in DNA: TGTGCCACCCAGGGAGAGCGGACAGATACGCAGTATTTT. Filled out from reference TRBV19 and TRBJ2-3, the complete variable domain reads DGGITQSPKYLFRKEGQNVTLSCEQNLNHDAMYWYRQDPGQGLRLIYYSQIVNDFQKGDIAEGYSVSREKKESFPLTVTSAQKNPTAFYLCATQGERTDTQYFGPGTRLTVL.

This clonotype was recorded a few times. CDR3 in amino acids: CSAEGPSGPALGERDEQFF. CDR3 DNA sequence: TGCAGCGCCGAGGGGCCTAGCGGCCCTGCCCTTGGGGAAAGGGATGAGCAGTTCTTC. This rearrangement joins TRBV29-1 to TRBJ2-1, with 7 bases aligning to TRBD2. Germline assignment: CDR1 SQVTM and CDR2 ANQGSEA. This CDR3 region has 19 residues. J was trimmed by 8 bases and V by 7 bases; bases with no gene match: 29.

This clonotype was found a few times. V gene TRBV12-3 or TRBV12-4 combines with J gene TRBJ2-1, with a weak D call TRBD2 (6 bases). Trimming stripped 7 bases from V and 8 bases from J, with 12 bases between. This CDR3 is 12 amino acids long. The CDR3 here is CASTPGGHEQFF. CDR3 bases: TGTGCCAGCACTCCCGGGGGACATGAGCAGTTCTTC.

The gene calls are TRBV6-1 and TRBJ2-1; 8 bases agree with TRBD2. Trimming cost V 6 bases and J 5 bases; bases outside gene matches: 12. The CDR3 is 16 residues long. Germline loops: CDR1 MNHNS, CDR2 SASEGT. CDR3 sequence (DNA): TGTGCCAGCAGCCCCCCCCCGGGAGGGCCTAACAATGAGCAGTTCTTC. Amino acid sequence: CASSPPPGGPNNEQFF.

This chain connects TRBV27 to TRBJ1-3; possibly TRBD1 for D (5 bases). From germline, CDR1 is MNHEY and CDR2 SMNVEV (reference sequence). Trimming cost V 5 bases and J 0 bases, with 14 bases left between them. This CDR3 is 16 amino acids long. CDR3 coding DNA: TGTGCCAGCAGTCAGATATCAGGGTTCTCTGGAAACACCATATATTTT. This encodes CASSQISGFSGNTIYF.

This clonotype was recorded a few times. The chain links TRBV5-1 to TRBJ1-3; D is perhaps TRBD1 (5 bases). From germline, CDR1 is SGHRS and CDR2 YFSETQ. The ends were cut back, 4 bases at V and 1 base at J, with 9 bases in the middle. The CDR3 is made up of 14 amino acids. CDR3 coding DNA: TGCGCCAGCAGCCCAGGACATTCTGGAAACACCATATATTTT. Protein product: CASSPGHSGNTIYF.

This clonotype was recorded many times. The rearrangement joins TRBV29-1 to TRBJ2-1; D might be TRBD2 (5 bases). Germline CDR1 SQVTM, CDR2 ANQGSEA. The CDR3 is made up of 15 amino acids. V shed 3 bases and J shed 2 bases, with 14 bases lying between them. The CDR3, as DNA: TGCAGCGTTGAGAGAGCTAGCTCTGCCTACAATGAGCAGTTCTTC. Translating gives CSVERASSAYNEQFF.

The chain recombines TRBV3-1 with TRBJ2-5, with 8 bases fitting TRBD1. The germline CDR1 and CDR2 sequences are LGHDT and YNNKEL (reference sequence). The V segment lost 2 bases and the J segment 5 bases; nucleotides outside the gene matches: 7. This CDR3 region has 15 residues. CDR3 sequence reads: CASSQSLTGVETQYF. The CDR3 DNA follows: TGTGCCAGCAGCCAATCCTTGACAGGGGTGGAGACCCAGTACTTC.

Many counts were recorded for this clonotype. The chain joins TRBV5-1 to TRBJ2-2; D is ambiguous. Trimming took 4 bases from V and 1 from J, leaving 2 bases between them. This CDR3 contains 12 residues. Germline V gives CDR1 SGHRS, CDR2 YFSETQ. CDR3 region: CASSVNTGELFF. The CDR3 DNA reads TGCGCCAGCAGCGTGAACACCGGGGAGCTGTTTTTT.

This clonotype was observed a handful of times. The chain employs TRBV5-1 and TRBJ2-3; 8 nucleotides align to TRBD2. Trimming cost V 4 bases and J 5 bases; bases outside gene matches: 9. Per germline, CDR1 SGHRS and CDR2 YFSETQ. CDR3 length equals 15 residues. Written as DNA, the CDR3 is TGCGCCAGCAGCATCTCCGGGACTAGACAAGATACGCAGTATTTT. It yields the protein CASSISGTRQDTQYF.

In its sample, this clonotype was seen a few times. The J gene is TRBJ2-5, the V gene TRBV3-1; tentatively, D is TRBD2 (6 bases). The CDR3 covers 16 residues. V shed 4 bases and J shed 4 bases, with 19 bases lying between them. Germline V gene sequence: CDR1 LGHDT, CDR2 YNNKEL (reference sequence). The CDR3 sequence: CASSPWRGNRVETQYF. In nucleotides, the CDR3 is TGTGCCAGCAGCCCCTGGCGGGGTAATCGGGTAGAGACCCAGTACTTC.

This sequence joins TRBV12-3 or TRBV12-4 and TRBJ1-1; D is ambiguous. The CDR3 has 12 residues. V was cut by 1 base and J by 4 bases, with 4 bases left in between. The CDR3 DNA follows: TGTGCCAGCAGTTTAGAAGCCACTGAAGCTTTCTTT. Translation: CASSLEATEAFF.

The chain recombines TRBV10-3 with TRBJ1-1; D gene uncertain. Per the germline V gene, CDR1 is ENHRY and CDR2 is SYGVKD. The CDR3 runs to 12 residues. V was clipped by 0 bases and J by 8 bases, with 7 bases between them. CDR3 DNA sequence: TGTGCCATCAGTGAGTCGGCCCGAGAAGCTTTCTTT. Encoded protein: CAISESAREAFF.

This clonotype was observed a few times. This CDR3 reads CASSLAGGVGTEAFF. The CDR3 DNA sequence: TGTGCCAGCAGCTTAGCAGGGGGAGTGGGCACTGAAGCTTTCTTT. This chain joins TRBV7-2 and TRBJ1-1; D may be TRBD1 (6 bases). With 0 bases removed from V and 4 bases from J, the gap between germline ends came to 12 bases. Germline CDR1 is SGHTA and CDR2 is FQGNSA. CDR3 length equals 15 residues.

This clonotype was observed a few times. This chain links TRBV29-1 with TRBJ1-1, with a weak D call TRBD1 (5 bases). Trimming took off 7 bases at V and 6 bases at J, with 18 bases between the two ends. The CDR3 is 13 amino acids. Germline CDR1 reads SQVTM; CDR2 reads ANQGSEA. For the CDR3, the DNA is TGCAGCGGCTCACAGGCCCCTATTGCTGAAGCTTTCTTT. Its translation is CSGSQAPIAEAFF.

CDR3 amino acids: CASSMDHAGTEAFF. The DNA for the CDR3 is TGTGCCAGTAGTATGGACCACGCAGGAACTGAAGCTTTCTTT. The rearrangement uses TRBV19 and TRBJ1-1; D unclear. Looked up from germline, CDR1 is LNHDA and CDR2 is SQIVND (reference sequence). V lost 3 bases and J 5 bases, leaving 13 bases between the germline ends. The CDR3 extends over 14 amino acids.

The chain employs TRBV20-1 and TRBJ2-7; 7 nucleotides match TRBD2. Germline V gene sequence: CDR1 DFQATT, CDR2 SNEGSKA (reference sequence). J lost 4 bases, V lost 6 bases, and 6 bases had no gene match. The CDR3 has 12 amino acids. The CDR3 DNA sequence: TGCAGTGCGGCGCTAGCGGATTACGAGCAGTACTTC. Its protein is CSAALADYEQYF.